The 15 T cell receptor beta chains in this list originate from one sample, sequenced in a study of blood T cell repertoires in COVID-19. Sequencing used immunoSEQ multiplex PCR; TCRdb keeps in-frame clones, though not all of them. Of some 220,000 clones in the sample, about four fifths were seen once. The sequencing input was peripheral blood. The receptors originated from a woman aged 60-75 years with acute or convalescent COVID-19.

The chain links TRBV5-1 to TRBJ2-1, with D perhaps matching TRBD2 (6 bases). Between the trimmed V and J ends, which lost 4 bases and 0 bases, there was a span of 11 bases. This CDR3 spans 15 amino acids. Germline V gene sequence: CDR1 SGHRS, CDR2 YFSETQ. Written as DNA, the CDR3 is TGCGCCAGCAGCCTGGCCGGGAGCTCCTACAATGAGCAGTTCTTC. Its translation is CASSLAGSSYNEQFF.

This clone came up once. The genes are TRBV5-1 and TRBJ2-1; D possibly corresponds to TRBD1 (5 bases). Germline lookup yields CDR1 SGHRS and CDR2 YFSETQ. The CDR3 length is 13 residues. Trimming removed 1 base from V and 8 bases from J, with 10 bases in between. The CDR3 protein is CASSLSQGYEQFF. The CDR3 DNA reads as TGCGCCAGCAGCTTGAGTCAGGGCTATGAGCAGTTCTTC.

In DNA, the CDR3 is TGTGCCAGCAGCTTAAGGGGACAGGGGCTCCCAAACACTGAAGCTTTCTTT. It yields the protein CASSLRGQGLPNTEAFF. The chain carries TRBV7-6 and TRBJ1-1; 10 bases fit TRBD1. Germline-derived CDR1 and CDR2 are SGHVS and FNYEAQ. V dropped 2 bases and J dropped 2; count of bases not matched to a gene: 8. CDR3 length equals 17 residues.

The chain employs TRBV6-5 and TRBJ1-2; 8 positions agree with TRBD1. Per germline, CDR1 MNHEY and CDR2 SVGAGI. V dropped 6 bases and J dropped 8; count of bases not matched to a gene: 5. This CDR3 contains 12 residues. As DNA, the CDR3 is TGTGCCAGCAGACGGACAGGGATAGGCTACACCTTC. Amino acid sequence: CASRRTGIGYTF.

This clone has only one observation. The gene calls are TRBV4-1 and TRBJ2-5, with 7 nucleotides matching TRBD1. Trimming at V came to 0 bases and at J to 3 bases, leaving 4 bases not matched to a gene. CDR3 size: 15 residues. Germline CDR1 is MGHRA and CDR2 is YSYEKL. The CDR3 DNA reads TGCGCCAGCAGCCAAGACGGGACAGTTAAAGAGACCCAGTACTTC. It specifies CASSQDGTVKETQYF.

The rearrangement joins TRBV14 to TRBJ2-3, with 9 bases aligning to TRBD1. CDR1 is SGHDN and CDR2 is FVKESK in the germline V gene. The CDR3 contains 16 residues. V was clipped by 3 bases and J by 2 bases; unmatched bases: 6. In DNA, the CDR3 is TGTGCCAGCAGCCACTGGGGACAGGGAGACACAGATACGCAGTATTTT. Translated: CASSHWGQGDTDTQYF.

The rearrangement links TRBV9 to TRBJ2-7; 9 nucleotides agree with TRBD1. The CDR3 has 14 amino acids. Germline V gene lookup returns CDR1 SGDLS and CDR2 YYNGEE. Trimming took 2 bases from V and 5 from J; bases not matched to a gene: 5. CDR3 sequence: CASSVSGTGNEQYF. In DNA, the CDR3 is TGTGCCAGCAGCGTCTCCGGGACAGGGAACGAGCAGTACTTC.

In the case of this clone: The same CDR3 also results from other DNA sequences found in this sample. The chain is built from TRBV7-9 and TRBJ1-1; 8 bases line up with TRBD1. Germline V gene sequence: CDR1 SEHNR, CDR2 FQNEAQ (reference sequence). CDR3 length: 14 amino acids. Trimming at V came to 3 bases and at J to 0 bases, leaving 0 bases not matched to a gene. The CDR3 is CASSLGQVNTEAFF. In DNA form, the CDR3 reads TGTGCCAGCAGCTTGGGACAGGTGAACACTGAAGCTTTCTTT.

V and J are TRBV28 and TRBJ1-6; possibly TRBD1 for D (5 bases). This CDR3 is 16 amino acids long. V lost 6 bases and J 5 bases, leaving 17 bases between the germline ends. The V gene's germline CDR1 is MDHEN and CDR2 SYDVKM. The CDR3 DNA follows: TGTGCCAGCAGGGCCTCCCGAGACAGCAATAATTCACCCCTCCACTTT. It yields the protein CASRASRDSNNSPLHF.

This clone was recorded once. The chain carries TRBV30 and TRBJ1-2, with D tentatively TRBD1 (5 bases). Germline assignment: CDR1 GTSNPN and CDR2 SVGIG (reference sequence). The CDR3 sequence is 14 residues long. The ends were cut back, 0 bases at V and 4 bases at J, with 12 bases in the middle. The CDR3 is CAWSVPGGAYGYTF. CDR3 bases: TGTGCCTGGAGTGTACCCGGCGGGGCCTATGGCTACACCTTC. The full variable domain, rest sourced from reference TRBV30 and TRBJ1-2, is SQTIHQWPATLVQPVGSPLSLECTVEGTSNPNLYWYRQAAGRGLQLLFYSVGIGQISSEVPQNLSASRPQDRQFILSSKKLLLSDSGFYLCAWSVPGGAYGYTFGSGTRLTVV.

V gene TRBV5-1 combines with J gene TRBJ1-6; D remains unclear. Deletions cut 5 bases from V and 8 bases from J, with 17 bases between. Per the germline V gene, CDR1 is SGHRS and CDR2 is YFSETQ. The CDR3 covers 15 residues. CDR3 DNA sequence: TGCGCCAGCAGAGTACCGGGAAGCCTTGATTCACCCCTCCACTTT. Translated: CASRVPGSLDSPLHF.

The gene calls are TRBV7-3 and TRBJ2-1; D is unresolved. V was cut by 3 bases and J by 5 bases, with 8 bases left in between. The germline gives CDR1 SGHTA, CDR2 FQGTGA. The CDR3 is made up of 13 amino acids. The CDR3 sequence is CASSFDINNEQFF. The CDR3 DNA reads TGTGCCAGCAGCTTCGACATCAACAATGAGCAGTTCTTC.

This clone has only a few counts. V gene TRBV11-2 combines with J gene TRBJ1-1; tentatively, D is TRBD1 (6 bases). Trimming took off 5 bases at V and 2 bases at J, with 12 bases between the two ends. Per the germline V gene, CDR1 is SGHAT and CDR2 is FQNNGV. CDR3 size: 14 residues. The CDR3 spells CASSPDRYNTEAFF. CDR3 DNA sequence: TGTGCCAGCAGCCCCGACAGGTACAACACTGAAGCTTTCTTT.

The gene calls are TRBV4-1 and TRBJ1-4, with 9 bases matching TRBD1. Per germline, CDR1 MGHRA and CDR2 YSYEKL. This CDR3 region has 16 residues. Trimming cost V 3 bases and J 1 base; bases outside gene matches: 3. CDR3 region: CASSQGQGRTNEKLFF. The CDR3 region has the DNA TGCGCCAGCAGCCAGGGACAGGGACGAACTAATGAAAAACTGTTTTTT.

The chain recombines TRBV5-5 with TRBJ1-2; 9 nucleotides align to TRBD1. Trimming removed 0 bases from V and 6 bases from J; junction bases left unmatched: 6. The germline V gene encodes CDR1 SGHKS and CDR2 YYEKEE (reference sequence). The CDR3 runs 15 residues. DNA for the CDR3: TGTGCCAGCAGCTTGGTATTACAGGGGGCGGATGGCTACACCTTC. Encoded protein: CASSLVLQGADGYTF.